A selection of T cell receptor beta chains follows, all from one sample in a study of graft-versus-host responses after intestinal transplantation. The repertoire was sequenced with immunoSEQ multiplex PCR; TCRdb's copy has only in-frame clones and lacks some. This table holds approximately 19,000 clones, over 35% found once. The source was alloreactive CD4+ T cells from a mixed lymphocyte reaction culture, collected before intestinal transplant. All receptors derive from a human patient who received an intestinal transplant. Each CDR3 is given with its conserved first and last residue. D genes are given only for firm matches. Some rows mark clone size as missing; the rest say once, few, many or name a class of expanded clone.

j_call d_call clone_size v_call cdr3_nt cdr3_aa
TRBJ1-5 NA few TRBV6-5 TGTGCCAGCAGTTACTCGACGGGGGTAGAGCCCCAGCATTTT CASSYSTGVEPQHF
TRBJ2-7 NA NA TRBV2 TGTGCCAGCAGTGAAGACCGCCCCGCGACCTACGAGCAGTACTTC CASSEDRPATYEQYF
TRBJ1-2 NA NA TRBV2 TGTGCCAGCAGTGAGCACTTAACATCGAGGGGGGGTGGCTACACCTTC CASSEHLTSRGGGYTF
TRBJ1-1 NA medium-sized TRBV6-5 TGTGCCAGCAGTTACTCGGCAGCAAGGAACACTGAAGCTTTCTTT CASSYSAARNTEAFF
TRBJ2-1 NA NA TRBV4-2 TGTGCCAGCAGCCAGGGTAGGGGGTACAATGAGCAGTTCTTC CASSQGRGYNEQFF
TRBJ2-3 TRBD1 NA TRBV6-5 TGTGCCAGCAGGCCACTGGGACAGGGGAAGGATACGCAGTATTTT CASRPLGQGKDTQYF
TRBJ2-7 NA few TRBV7-6 TGTGCCAGCAGCTTAACCGCTTACGAGCAGTACTTC CASSLTAYEQYF
TRBJ2-2 NA few TRBV5-1 TGCGCCAGCAGCTCCCAGACTAGGACGAACCGGGAGCTGTTTTTT CASSSQTRTNRELFF
TRBJ1-2 NA NA TRBV6-5 TGTGCCATCGGCAGTCCCCTTGGCTACACCTTC CAIGSPLGYTF
TRBJ1-3 NA NA TRBV9 TGTGCCAGCAGCGCCAGGGTCTCTGGAAACACCATATATTTT CASSARVSGNTIYF
TRBJ2-3 TRBD2 NA TRBV6-5 TGTGCCAGCAAACTAGCGGGGGGGCCGGTAGATACGCAGTATTTT CASKLAGGPVDTQYF
TRBJ2-6 NA few TRBV19 TGTGCCAGTAGTGTGGGCTCTGGGGCCAACGTCCTGACTTTC CASSVGSGANVLTF
TRBJ2-5 TRBD2 few TRBV11-2 TGTGCCAGCAGCTTGGGGACTATCTCCCAAGAGACCCAGTACTTC CASSLGTISQETQYF
TRBJ2-3 TRBD2 NA TRBV5-1 TGCGCCAGCAGCTTGTTCGGACTAGCGACTTTTAGCACAGATACGCAGTATTTT CASSLFGLATFSTDTQYF
TRBJ2-3 TRBD2 once TRBV6-5 TGTGCCAGCAGTTACTGGGCGGGGGGGCCCACAGATACGCAGTATTTT CASSYWAGGPTDTQYF
TRBJ2-2 NA NA TRBV7-2 TGTGCCAGCAGCCCCCGGACCCGGGCGGCCGGGGAGCTGTTTTTT CASSPRTRAAGELFF
TRBJ1-4 NA NA TRBV5-5 TGTGCCAGCAGCTTGGGACACCAGGTTCTGGGTAATGAAAAACTGTTTTTT CASSLGHQVLGNEKLFF
TRBJ2-6 NA once TRBV15 TGTGCCACCAGCAGAGATGGCAGGATCTCTGGGGCCAACGTCCTGACTTTC CATSRDGRISGANVLTF
TRBJ1-1 TRBD1 NA TRBV5-1 TGCGCCAGCAGCTTGGGGGACAGGGTGGGCACTGAAGCTTTCTTT CASSLGDRVGTEAFF
TRBJ1-2 NA few TRBV19 TGTGCCAGTAGTATGCTCGCCCGGGACGTCTATGGCTACACCTTC CASSMLARDVYGYTF
TRBJ2-5 TRBD1 few TRBV18 TGTGCCAGCTCACCAAGGGACAGGGTCCAGGGAGCGACCCAGTACTTC CASSPRDRVQGATQYF
TRBJ2-1 NA NA TRBV18 TGTGCCAGCTCACCACGACTCGGGACAGCGGGAATCAATGAGCAGTTCTTC CASSPRLGTAGINEQFF
TRBJ1-1 NA NA TRBV5-1 TGCGCCAGCAGGACGGGACACCGAGTCACTGAAGCTTTCTTT CASRTGHRVTEAFF
TRBJ2-4 TRBD1 NA TRBV5-4 TGTGCCAGCAGCTTGAGGGGGCCAGCCAAAAACATTCAGTACTTC CASSLRGPAKNIQYF
TRBJ2-5 TRBD1 few TRBV18 TGTGCCAGCTCACAAGGGGGCATGGAGACCCAGTACTTC CASSQGGMETQYF
TRBJ1-2 NA few TRBV5-4 TGTGCCAGCAGCCGACCCCCGCGACGGACCCACTATGGCTACACCTTC CASSRPPRRTHYGYTF
TRBJ2-2 NA few TRBV5-6 TGTGCCAGCAGCTTGGTTGACAGGTACACCGGGGAGCTGTTTTTT CASSLVDRYTGELFF
TRBJ2-1 TRBD2 NA TRBV7-2 TGTGCCAGCAGTTGGACTAGCGGGGGGTTAGGGGCCTCCTACAATGAGCAGTTCTTC CASSWTSGGLGASYNEQFF
TRBJ2-1 NA few TRBV10-3 TGTGCCATCAGTGAGTCACAAAAACAATTCTTC CAISESQKQFF
TRBJ2-3 NA medium-sized TRBV6-1 TGTGCCAGCAGTGAACGGGCGAGGCTCACAGATACGCAGTATTTT CASSERARLTDTQYF
TRBJ2-4 NA NA TRBV27 TGTGCCAGCAGTTTTCGGTTCTTAGCCAAAAACATTCAGTACTTC CASSFRFLAKNIQYF
TRBJ1-2 NA few TRBV6-5 TGTGCCAGCAGTCCCGGGGGGGGAGCCCTCGGTGGCTACACCTTC CASSPGGGALGGYTF
TRBJ2-5 TRBD2 NA TRBV7-2 TGTGCCAGCAGCTTTCTATCAGCAGCGGGGCAAGAGACCCAGTACTTC CASSFLSAAGQETQYF
TRBJ2-2 NA NA TRBV15 TGTGCCACCAGCAGAGACAGGTTGAACACCGGGGAGCTGTTTTTT CATSRDRLNTGELFF
TRBJ1-1 NA few TRBV19 TGTGCCAGTATGGATTCAGCCCGACCGGGTGAAGCTTTCTTT CASMDSARPGEAFF
TRBJ2-7 NA few TRBV5-6 TGTGCCAGCAGCTTGCCCCTTAGGGAGCAGTACTTC CASSLPLREQYF
TRBJ1-6 TRBD1 NA TRBV19 TGTGCCAGTCGGGACAGGGCGACATTAACTAATTCACCCCTCCACTTT CASRDRATLTNSPLHF
TRBJ2-5 NA NA TRBV7-8 TGTGCCAGCAGCGACTACCAAGAGACCCAGTACTTC CASSDYQETQYF
TRBJ2-4 NA few TRBV5-4 TGTGCCAGCAGCTTGGGGGGCCGGGAGGCCAAAAACATTCAGTACTTC CASSLGGREAKNIQYF
TRBJ1-2 NA few TRBV18 TGTGCCAGCTCCCCTGGGAGTTACTATGGCTACACCTTC CASSPGSYYGYTF